The 28 T cell receptor beta chains below all came from one sample that was sequenced in a study of T cells after somatic rescue of genetic block. The table came from immunoSEQ multiplex PCR; TCRdb's copy has only in-frame clones and leaves some out. The data hold about 67,000 clones, with 90% to 95% observed a single time. The sequencing sample was made of peripheral blood mononuclear cells (PBMCs). The origin of the receptors is a man between 35 and 55 years old.

The V and J genes are TRBV19 and TRBJ2-2; TRBD2 might be the D (6 bases). Trimming cost V 8 bases and J 4 bases, with 11 bases left between them. The germline gives CDR1 LNHDA, CDR2 SQIVND (reference sequence). The CDR3 is 13 residues long. This chain's CDR3 is CASSLGGTGELFF. The CDR3 nucleotides read TGTGCCAGTTCCTTGGGGGGCACCGGGGAGCTGTTTTTT.

The V gene is TRBV4-1, the J gene TRBJ2-1; 14 bases are shared with TRBD2. The length of the CDR3 is 16 residues. In germline, CDR1 is MGHRA, CDR2 YSYEKL. V was clipped by 3 bases and J by 10 bases; unmatched bases: 8. CDR3 in amino acids: CASSQMTSGGAKEQFF. In DNA form, the CDR3 reads TGCGCCAGCAGCCAGATGACTAGCGGGGGGGCCAAGGAGCAGTTCTTC.

The rearrangement joins TRBV12-5 to TRBJ2-7; TRBD1 aligns across 8 bases. Looked up from germline, CDR1 is LGHNT and CDR2 is FRNRAP. J gave up 5 bases and V 6 bases, and 9 bases lay outside the gene matches. CDR3 length equals 14 residues. The CDR3 here is CASGLGQGPDEQYF. The DNA for the CDR3 is TGTGCTAGTGGCCTCGGACAGGGTCCCGACGAGCAGTACTTC.

The CDR3: CASSFSPDGNTIYF. Written as DNA, the CDR3 is TGTGCCAGCAGCTTCTCGCCCGACGGAAACACCATATATTTT. The chain uses TRBV11-2 and TRBJ1-3; D unresolved. CDR1 and CDR2 (germline): SGHAT, FQNNGV. CDR3 length: 14 amino acids. Trimming left V 3 bases short and J 4 bases short, with 10 bases between.

The table lists this clone with a few counts. The rearrangement uses TRBV19 and TRBJ2-5; 11 bases align to TRBD2. From germline, CDR1 is LNHDA and CDR2 SQIVND (reference sequence). The ends lost 6 bases at V and 2 bases at J; junction bases unmatched: 11. This CDR3 spans 17 amino acids. In DNA form, the CDR3 reads TGTGCCAGTAGCCCGGGACTAGCGGCCTACCAACAAGAGACCCAGTACTTC. Protein product: CASSPGLAAYQQETQYF.

The chain combines TRBV9 with TRBJ2-7, with D maybe TRBD1 (5 bases). Looked up from germline, CDR1 is SGDLS and CDR2 is YYNGEE. With 2 bases removed from V and 1 base from J, the gap between germline ends came to 13 bases. There are 15 residues in the CDR3. This CDR3 reads CASSVEAGMSYEQYF. The CDR3 DNA reads as TGTGCCAGCAGCGTCGAGGCAGGGATGTCCTACGAGCAGTACTTC.

The DNA of the CDR3 is TGTGCCAGCCGTAGCTGGAACACTGAAGCTTTCTTT. It translates to CASRSWNTEAFF. This chain connects TRBV7-6 to TRBJ1-1, with D uncertain. The germline V gene encodes CDR1 SGHVS and CDR2 FNYEAQ. This CDR3 is 12 amino acids long. The V end was cut by 8 bases, the J end by 1 base, with 8 bases between.

The chain couples TRBV2 to TRBJ2-1, with D perhaps matching TRBD2 (5 bases). The CDR3 sequence is 15 residues long. V lost 8 bases, J lost 7 bases, and 21 bases lay in between. CDR1 and CDR2 (germline): SNHLY, FYNNEI. DNA of the CDR3: TGTGCCAGCTCGCGCTACTTTGGGAGATTGAATGAGCAGTTCTTC. Translated, it gives CASSRYFGRLNEQFF.

CDR3 coding DNA: TGCGCCAGCAGCCAAGGGGTCCGGGACAGGTATAATTCACCCCTCCACTTT. It encodes CASSQGVRDRYNSPLHF. The J gene is TRBJ1-6, the V gene TRBV4-1; 8 positions agree with TRBD1. The germline CDR1 and CDR2 sequences are MGHRA and YSYEKL. J was trimmed by 4 bases and V by 1 base; bases with no gene match: 6. This CDR3 spans 17 amino acids.

A few counts support this clone. The chain recombines TRBV27 with TRBJ2-7, with TRBD2 as a possible D gene (6 bases). In germline, CDR1 is MNHEY, CDR2 SMNVEV (reference sequence). Trimming pared 5 bases from V and 2 bases from J, leaving 13 bases between. This CDR3 has 14 amino acids. The CDR3 sequence is CASSRGGITYEQYF. The CDR3 coding sequence is TGTGCCAGCAGTCGTGGAGGGATAACCTACGAGCAGTACTTC.

The V gene is TRBV2, the J gene TRBJ2-5; D is possibly TRBD1 or TRBD2 (6 bases each). CDR1 SNHLY and CDR2 FYNNEI come from the germline V gene. With 5 bases removed from V and 5 bases from J, the gap between germline ends came to 12 bases. The length of the CDR3 is 13 residues. DNA for the CDR3: TGTGCCAGCAGTCGGCAGGGGAGGGAGACCCAGTACTTC. This translates into CASSRQGRETQYF.

V gene TRBV4-3 combines with J gene TRBJ2-1; no definite D call. V dropped 0 bases and J dropped 0 bases, with 9 bases sitting between them. Looked up from germline, CDR1 is LGHNA and CDR2 is YSLEER. The CDR3 loop spans 16 amino acids. The DNA for the CDR3 is TGCGCCAGCAGCCAAGAACTCACTCCCTCCTACAATGAGCAGTTCTTC. The encoded protein is CASSQELTPSYNEQFF.

J is TRBJ2-5 and V is TRBV7-8; 9 bases fit TRBD2. Germline assignment: CDR1 SGHVS and CDR2 FQNEAQ. The CDR3 runs 12 residues. Trimming removed 3 bases from V and 8 bases from J; junction bases left unmatched: 1. The CDR3 coding sequence is TGTGCCAGCAGCTTGCTAGCGGGAACCCAGTACTTC. Translating gives CASSLLAGTQYF.

V is TRBV10-2 and J is TRBJ1-5, with D tentatively TRBD1 (5 bases). The CDR3 is 14 amino acids. Germline V CDR1 and CDR2: WSHSY, SAAADI. V was clipped by 4 bases and J by 6 bases, with 13 bases between them. CDR3 DNA sequence: TGCGCCAGCAGTGCGGTGCAGGGCGGTCAGCCCCAGCATTTT. It specifies CASSAVQGGQPQHF.

This clone occurred a few times. V usage is TRBV19 and J usage is TRBJ1-1; 7 nucleotides agree with TRBD1. Germline CDR1 is LNHDA and CDR2 is SQIVND (reference sequence). The J segment lost 0 bases and the V segment lost 5 bases, leaving 6 bases of the junction unmatched. The CDR3 has 15 residues. CDR3 sequence: CASSLPGGMNTEAFF. The CDR3 DNA reads as TGTGCCAGTAGTTTACCAGGGGGAATGAACACTGAAGCTTTCTTT.

This rearrangement joins TRBV11-2 to TRBJ1-6, with D hard to call. The CDR3 runs 13 residues. Germline V CDR1 and CDR2: SGHAT, FQNNGV. V was pared by 5 bases and J by 9 bases, with 11 bases between. The CDR3 coding sequence is TGTGCCAGCAGCCTATTGGGGAGTTCACCCCTCCACTTT. Protein product: CASSLLGSSPLHF.

The V gene is TRBV29-1, the J gene TRBJ2-2; perhaps TRBD2 as D (5 bases). The V gene's germline CDR1 is SQVTM and CDR2 ANQGSEA. Trimming took off 4 bases at V and 4 bases at J, with 7 bases between the two ends. This CDR3 region has 12 residues. The CDR3 sequence: CSVGTRTGELFF. DNA for the CDR3: TGCAGCGTTGGGACTCGCACCGGGGAGCTGTTTTTT.

CDR3 amino acids: CASSIRPEETQYF. DNA of the CDR3: TGCGCCAGCAGCATCCGCCCCGAGGAGACCCAGTACTTC. The rearrangement uses TRBV5-1 and TRBJ2-5, with D unclear. V gave up 4 bases and J gave up 5 bases, with 12 bases separating them. The CDR3 has 13 residues. Germline loops: CDR1 SGHRS, CDR2 YFSETQ.

The chain is built from TRBV19 and TRBJ1-2, with 9 bases matching TRBD1. V dropped 3 bases and J dropped 7; count of bases not matched to a gene: 6. Germline-derived CDR1 and CDR2 are LNHDA and SQIVND (reference sequence). The CDR3 runs to 14 residues. The CDR3 here is CASSIVGQGCGYTF. The CDR3 region has the DNA TGTGCCAGTAGTATTGTGGGACAGGGTTGTGGCTACACCTTC.

The chain couples TRBV6-6 to TRBJ2-7, with D perhaps being TRBD1 or TRBD2 (5 bases each). The germline gives CDR1 MNHNY, CDR2 SVGAGI (reference sequence). Deletions cut 7 bases from V and 5 bases from J, with 18 bases between. The CDR3 totals 14 residues. CDR3 sequence: CASTRGAGGHEQYF. The CDR3 DNA reads as TGTGCCAGCACACGAGGGGCAGGTGGTCACGAGCAGTACTTC.

Written as DNA, the CDR3 is TGTGCCGGAAGGGGGCAGGGGGCGCAAACCGGGGAGCTGTTTTTT. Protein: CAGRGQGAQTGELFF. The J gene is TRBJ2-2, the V gene TRBV21-1; TRBD1 is the table's D call and was not checked against the DNA. TRBV21-1 is listed as a pseudogene. The CDR3 is 15 amino acids.

CDR3 in amino acids: CASSPGTGDEKLFF. In nucleotides, the CDR3 is TGCGCCAGCAGCCCCGGGACAGGGGATGAAAAACTGTTTTTT. The gene calls are TRBV5-1 and TRBJ1-4; 10 positions match TRBD1. CDR1 and CDR2 (germline): SGHRS, YFSETQ. This CDR3 contains 14 residues. After removal of 4 bases from V and 6 bases from J, the junction contained 3 bases not matched to a gene.

V gene TRBV28 combines with J gene TRBJ2-4; TRBD2 aligns across 7 bases. With 7 bases clipped from V and 1 base from J, the junction kept 13 bases outside the gene matches. This CDR3 comprises 17 residues. Per germline, CDR1 MDHEN and CDR2 SYDVKM. The CDR3 protein is CASTPARREWAKNIQYF. The CDR3 DNA is TGTGCCAGCACACCGGCTAGGCGGGAGTGGGCCAAAAACATTCAGTACTTC.

CDR3 loop: CASSPWDLGEQYF. CDR3 DNA sequence: TGTGCCAGTAGTCCCTGGGACCTGGGCGAGCAGTACTTC. This chain links TRBV19 with TRBJ2-7, with D tentatively TRBD1 or TRBD2 (5 bases each). Germline V lookup: CDR1 LNHDA, CDR2 SQIVND (reference sequence). This CDR3 is 13 amino acids long. Trimming removed 5 bases at V and 6 bases at J, with 14 bases between.

The chain recombines TRBV2 with TRBJ2-3, with 7 bases fitting TRBD1. CDR1 is SNHLY, CDR2 FYNNEI, per germline. The junction had 4 bases not matched to a gene; V was cut back by 3 bases and J by 1 base. The CDR3 is 15 amino acids. CDR3 loop: CASSDRGPGTDTQYF. CDR3 DNA sequence: TGTGCCAGCAGTGATAGGGGGCCGGGCACAGATACGCAGTATTTT. The full variable domain, rest sourced from reference TRBV2 and TRBJ2-3, is EPEVTQTPSHQVTQMGQEVILRCVPISNHLYFYWYRQILGQKVEFLVSFYNNEISEKSEIFDDQFSVERPDGSNFTLKIRSTKLEDSAMYFCASSDRGPGTDTQYFGPGTRLTVL.

This CDR3 is CASSQGTGAPTNEKLFF. The CDR3 DNA reads TGTGCCAGCAGCCAAGGGACAGGGGCTCCAACTAATGAAAAACTGTTTTTT. The V call is TRBV9, the J call TRBJ1-4, with 10 bases fitting TRBD1. This CDR3 region has 17 residues. CDR1 SGDLS and CDR2 YYNGEE come from the germline V gene. V shed 4 bases, J shed 0 bases, and the junction held 6 bases outside the gene matches. The full variable domain, its missing parts supplied by reference TRBV9 and TRBJ1-4, is DSGVTQTPKHLITATGQRVTLRCSPRSGDLSVYWYQQSLDQGLQFLIQYYNGEERAKGNILERFSAQQFPDLHSELNLSSLELGDSALYFCASSQGTGAPTNEKLFFGSGTQLSVL.

This clone has just a few counts. CDR3 bases: TGTGCCAGCAGCTTGCCGACTAGCTTTTACAATGAGCAGTTCTTC. It encodes CASSLPTSFYNEQFF. The rearrangement uses TRBV7-2 and TRBJ2-1, with TRBD2 matching over 7 bases. CDR1 and CDR2 from the germline V gene are SGHTA and FQGNSA. J gave up 4 bases and V 3 bases, and 6 bases lay outside the gene matches. The CDR3 sequence is 15 residues long.

The rearrangement joins TRBV6-5 to TRBJ2-7; unclear D gene. V was trimmed by 0 bases and J by 6 bases, leaving 9 bases between them. This CDR3 is 13 amino acids long. Looked up from germline, CDR1 is MNHEY and CDR2 is SVGAGI. The CDR3 here is CASSYSGVAEQYF. In nucleotides, the CDR3 is TGTGCCAGCAGTTACTCTGGGGTTGCCGAGCAGTACTTC.